A single sample is the source of the 21 T cell receptor beta chains below, sequenced in a study of cytomegalovirus exposure and HLA in healthy donors. Use of 60 Vbeta and 13 Jbeta primers characterized the PCR. Sequencing was performed with immunoSEQ multiplex PCR; in TCRdb, only in-frame clones are kept and a portion is missing. The sample consists of fewer than 100,000 clones, around 82% of them appearing once. The sequenced material came from PBMCs. These receptors all stem from a man in his forties in good health and CMV-seronegative.

This clone was recorded only once. At one end, the junction sequence differs from germline, possibly due to a read error. The chain recombines TRBV6-1 with TRBJ2-4; 11 nucleotides agree with TRBD1. CDR1 is MNHNS and CDR2 is SASEGT in the germline V gene. The CDR3 consists of 16 residues. The CDR3 nucleotides read TGTGCCATCAGTGAAGCGGACGGACAGGGGGCGAACATTCAGTACTTC. Its protein product is CAISEADGQGANIQYF.

This sequence joins TRBV25-1 and TRBJ2-7; maybe TRBD1 (5 bases). With 3 bases removed from V and 0 bases from J, the gap between germline ends came to 12 bases. From germline, CDR1 is MGHDK and CDR2 SYGVNS. The CDR3 contains 15 residues. CDR3 bases: TGTGCCAGCAGTGAGATGCAGGGAAACTCCTACGAGCAGTACTTC. It codes for CASSEMQGNSYEQYF.

The chain uses TRBV19 and TRBJ1-5; 9 nucleotides match TRBD1. The germline V gene encodes CDR1 LNHDA and CDR2 SQIVND (reference sequence). V lost 0 bases to trimming and J lost 6 bases; unmatched junction nucleotides: 9. The CDR3 is made up of 17 amino acids. In DNA form, the CDR3 reads TGTGCCAGTAGTATAGATATGGGGGGACAGGGTGGTCAGCCCCAGCATTTT. Protein product: CASSIDMGGQGGQPQHF.

This chain joins TRBV2 and TRBJ2-7; maybe TRBD1 (5 bases). V gave up 2 bases and J gave up 13 bases, with 12 bases separating them. The CDR3 consists of 11 residues. The germline gives CDR1 SNHLY, CDR2 FYNNEI. The CDR3 DNA reads as TGTGCCAGCAGTGAACGGACAAGCACCTACTTC. It translates to CASSERTSTYF.

Remarks on this clone: The germline gene is not matched at one end of the junction; a read error may be the cause. The genes are TRBV7-2 and TRBJ1-5; D not certain. Germline V gene lookup returns CDR1 SGHTA and CDR2 FQGNSA. The CDR3 is made up of 13 amino acids. The CDR3, as DNA: TGTGCCAGCAGCACGACTGTGAATCGGCCCCAGCATTTT. It codes for CASSTTVNRPQHF. The complete variable domain, with remaining parts taken from reference TRBV7-2 and TRBJ1-5, reads GAGVSQSPSNKVTEKGKDVELRCDPISGHTALYWYRQSLGQGLEFLIYFQGNSAPDKSGLPSDRFSAERTGGSVSTLTIQRTQQEDSAVYLCASSTTVNRPQHFGDGTRLSIL.

The V gene is TRBV11-2, the J gene TRBJ1-5; no clear D gene. This CDR3 is built from 13 residues. V lost 0 bases, J lost 7 bases, and 7 bases lay in between. Germline V gene sequence: CDR1 SGHAT, CDR2 FQNNGV. The CDR3 here is CASSLDHRQPQHF. The DNA for the CDR3 is TGTGCCAGCAGCTTAGATCACAGACAGCCCCAGCATTTT.

The chain combines TRBV19 with TRBJ2-2; a weak D match, TRBD2 (6 bases). This CDR3 region has 14 residues. In germline, CDR1 is LNHDA, CDR2 SQIVND (reference sequence). Trimming took off 7 bases at V and 6 bases at J, with 15 bases between the two ends. In DNA, the CDR3 is TGTGCCAGTAAGATTACCGGGGGTCCCGGGGAGCTGTTTTTT. This translates into CASKITGGPGELFF. The full variable domain, rest sourced from reference TRBV19 and TRBJ2-2, is DGGITQSPKYLFRKEGQNVTLSCEQNLNHDAMYWYRQDPGQGLRLIYYSQIVNDFQKGDIAEGYSVSREKKESFPLTVTSAQKNPTAFYLCASKITGGPGELFFGEGSRLTVL.

This chain links TRBV5-6 with TRBJ1-1, with TRBD1 matching over 11 bases. CDR1 SGHDT and CDR2 YYEEEE come from the germline V gene. V trimming: 5 bases; J trimming: 4 bases; junction bases outside the gene matches: 4. The CDR3 is 14 residues long. DNA for the CDR3: TGTGCCAGCAGTCGGGACAGGGGGATCACTGAAGCTTTCTTT. It translates to CASSRDRGITEAFF.

The chain links TRBV6-4 to TRBJ2-3, with 7 positions matching TRBD2. J lost 6 bases, V lost 4 bases, and 10 bases had no gene match. The CDR3 totals 15 residues. CDR1 and CDR2 (germline): MRHNA, SNTAGT. CDR3 DNA: TGTGCCAGCAGTGCCGGACTAGAAACGACGGATACGCAGTATTTT. This sequence encodes CASSAGLETTDTQYF.

CDR3 amino acids: CASSTGTGLMGEAFF. CDR3 nucleotide sequence: TGCGCCAGCAGTACCGGGACAGGGTTGATGGGTGAAGCTTTCTTT. V and J are TRBV10-1 and TRBJ1-1, with 9 bases aligning to TRBD1. Germline assignment: CDR1 WNHNN and CDR2 SYGVQD (reference sequence). Losses at the gene ends were 5 bases for V and 7 bases for J; bases not matched to a gene: 11. This CDR3 is 15 amino acids long.

The V gene is TRBV14, the J gene TRBJ1-4, with 7 nucleotides matching TRBD1. J gave up 0 bases and V 4 bases, and 8 bases lay outside the gene matches. CDR1 is SGHDN and CDR2 is FVKESK in the germline V gene. There are 17 residues in the CDR3. CDR3 amino acids: CASSPYRQGATNEKLFF. The DNA for the CDR3 is TGTGCCAGCAGCCCATACAGACAGGGTGCAACTAATGAAAAACTGTTTTTT.

This chain links TRBV2 with TRBJ2-5; D is possibly TRBD1 (6 bases). The CDR3 is 15 amino acids. The V and J ends lost 7 bases and 2 bases respectively, with 17 bases between them. Germline loops: CDR1 SNHLY, CDR2 FYNNEI. The CDR3 here is CASTPVQGLQETQYF. In DNA, the CDR3 is TGTGCCAGCACCCCGGTCCAGGGGCTACAAGAGACCCAGTACTTC.

The chain joins TRBV2 to TRBJ1-2; the D gene is possibly TRBD1 (5 bases). The germline CDR1 and CDR2 sequences are SNHLY and FYNNEI. The length of the CDR3 is 16 residues. Deletions cut 7 bases from V and 4 bases from J, with 22 bases between. The CDR3 sequence is CASTESPQTAPYGYTF. The CDR3 bases are TGTGCCAGCACCGAAAGCCCGCAGACAGCTCCCTATGGCTACACCTTC.

The gene calls are TRBV5-1 and TRBJ2-1; 7 bases line up with TRBD1. This CDR3 is built from 15 residues. Losses at the gene ends were 0 bases for V and 6 bases for J; bases not matched to a gene: 6. Germline V gives CDR1 SGHRS, CDR2 YFSETQ. The CDR3: CASSLGGTDANEQFF. The CDR3 DNA sequence: TGCGCCAGCAGCTTGGGGGGGACAGACGCCAATGAGCAGTTCTTC.

V is TRBV30 and J is TRBJ2-7; possible D gene TRBD2, 6 bases. The CDR3 has 13 residues. The V and J ends lost 1 base and 12 bases respectively, with 19 bases between them. Germline CDR1 GTSNPN, CDR2 SVGIG (reference sequence). DNA for the CDR3: TGTGCCTGGAGTGCAGACAGCTCACGGGAGAGGTACTTC. Protein product: CAWSADSSRERYF.

The rearrangement links TRBV27 to TRBJ1-5; weak D call: TRBD1 (5 bases). Germline V gene lookup returns CDR1 MNHEY and CDR2 SMNVEV (reference sequence). The CDR3 has 16 residues. V lost 2 bases and J lost 4, with 15 bases in between. DNA of the CDR3: TGTGCCAGCAGTTTAGCCGACGGGGGGAGTAATCAGCCCCAGCATTTT. This codes for CASSLADGGSNQPQHF.

This chain links TRBV9 with TRBJ2-7; 12 bases are shared with TRBD2. The CDR3 sequence is 14 residues long. Germline-derived CDR1 and CDR2 are SGDLS and YYNGEE. V shed 6 bases and J 7 bases; nucleotides not matched to a gene: 8. CDR3 sequence reads: CASTKLAGGGEQYF. CDR3 nucleotide sequence: TGTGCCAGCACCAAACTAGCGGGAGGAGGTGAGCAGTACTTC.

The V call is TRBV18, the J call TRBJ2-1; TRBD2 matches at 7 bases. The CDR3 sequence is 18 residues long. With V trimmed by 6 bases and J by 1 base, 15 bases remained unmatched. CDR1 is KGHSH, CDR2 LQKENI, per germline. In DNA, the CDR3 is TGTGCCAGCTCTCCTGGAGGTCCCGCTAGCGGATCCTACAATGAGCAGTTCTTC. It yields the protein CASSPGGPASGSYNEQFF.

The chain recombines TRBV9 with TRBJ2-3, with TRBD1 matching 8 bases. Germline lookup yields CDR1 SGDLS and CDR2 YYNGEE. Trimming took 7 bases from V and 1 from J; bases not matched to a gene: 5. This CDR3 is 14 amino acids long. CDR3 nucleotides: TGTGCCAGCCGGAAGACAGGGGGCACAGATACGCAGTATTTT. Its translation is CASRKTGGTDTQYF.

The V gene is TRBV30, the J gene TRBJ1-1; D might be TRBD1 (6 bases). The CDR3 is 13 amino acids. V was trimmed by 2 bases and J by 0 bases, leaving 7 bases between them. CDR1 is GTSNPN, CDR2 SVGIG, per germline (reference sequence). The CDR3 spells CAWSTGMNTEAFF. The CDR3 nucleotides are TGTGCCTGGAGTACAGGGATGAACACTGAAGCTTTCTTT.

V is TRBV30 and J is TRBJ1-3; D might be TRBD1 (6 bases). The V end was cut by 6 bases, the J end by 1 base, with 10 bases between. The CDR3 totals 13 residues. Germline CDR1 GTSNPN, CDR2 SVGIG (reference sequence). The chain's CDR3 is CACHRESGNTIYF. The CDR3 DNA is TGTGCCTGCCACAGGGAGTCTGGAAACACCATATATTTT.